This T cell receptor (beta chain) was obtained from a study of T cell responses to AZD1222 COVID-19 vaccine. About this clone itself: Its matching antigen is unknown.

Findings of the study overall: Following two doses of AZD1222, Spike-specific TCR breadth and depth rose. Epitopes outside B.1.351 and B.1.1.7 mutated regions reportedly drew nearly half of spike TCRs.

The method was immunoSEQ multiplex PCR; TCRdb's version includes in-frame clones alone and lacks a portion of them. The table shows about 73,000 clones, with 85% to 90% occurring only once. This sequence originates from an adult who received the AZD1222 COVID-19 vaccine. Here the sequenced sample was peripheral blood, taken 28 days after the second AZD1222 dose.

For the CDR3, the DNA is TGTGCCAGCAGTTACCGGGACGGCTCCTACAATGAGCAGTTCTTC. Residues: CASSYRDGSYNEQFF. The rearrangement uses TRBV6-5 and TRBJ2-1, with D perhaps TRBD1 or TRBD2 (5 bases each). V was shortened by 2 bases and J by 0 bases, with 8 bases between the two germline ends. The CDR3 contains 15 residues. Germline V gene sequence: CDR1 MNHEY, CDR2 SVGAGI.